This T cell receptor (beta chain) was found in a study of synovial regulatory T cells in juvenile arthritis. Using immunoSEQ multiplex PCR, the repertoire was profiled, and TCRdb retains in-frame clones only, with some absent. The sample table includes roughly 9,200 clones. The approximately 11 donors had active juvenile idiopathic arthritis, with 3 polyarticular and 8 oligoarticular cases. Germline lookup yields CDR1 SNHLY and CDR2 FYNNEI. The CDR3 contains 15 residues. No DNA sequence was recorded. Study conclusions and caveats: Synovial Teff and blood CPL repertoires partially overlapped with iaTreg TCR repertoires, which were largely patient-private. TCR diversity was lower in inflammation-associated blood Treg cells than in other blood Treg cells. Synovial Treg CDR3 sequences overlapped more with iaTregs than other circulating Tregs.

Of note for this clone: The target antigen is unknown.

The V gene is TRBV2, the J gene TRBJ2-3; absent DNA, TCRdb's TRBD2 call cannot be checked. The clonotype originates from a donor younger than 30 with juvenile idiopathic arthritis. The specimen was Treg cells from blood. Indicated subset: remaining (HLA-DR-negative) circulating blood Treg cells. The CDR3 protein is CASLASGDSTDTQYF.